Listed here are 17 T cell receptor beta chains from one sample, sequenced in a study of blood T cells in healthy people across ages. The use of a sample-barcoded 5' primer and a J-beta primer mix characterized a second PCR of about 7 to 12 cycles. A single record per CDR3 protein comes from TCRdb applying MiXCR to the 5' RACE reads. Counted here are around 1,500,000 distinct CDR3 sequences, roughly 40% occurring once; the ten biggest clones make up 7.9%. Sequenced input: blood. These receptors came from a woman younger than 35 in good health.

This clonotype was counted only a few times. The chain employs TRBV5-1 and TRBJ2-1, with TRBD2 matching 7 bases. CDR3 length: 15 residues. CDR1 SGHRS and CDR2 YFSETQ come from the germline V gene. J gave up 5 bases and V 0 bases, and 5 bases lay outside the gene matches. CDR3 in DNA: TGCGCCAGCAGCTTGGGAGGCGGGACTAACAATGAGCAGTTCTTC. This sequence encodes CASSLGGGTNNEQFF.

This clonotype was recorded many times. The rearrangement links TRBV27 to TRBJ1-2; no reliable D call. The CDR3 has 8 amino acids. CDR1 is MNHEY, CDR2 SMNVEV, per germline (reference sequence). With 8 bases removed from V and 8 bases from J, the gap between germline ends came to 3 bases. CDR3 residues: CASGGYTF. CDR3 DNA: TGTGCCAGCGGAGGCTACACCTTC.

The J gene is TRBJ2-7, the V gene TRBV13, with TRBD1 identical over 7 bases. This CDR3 spans 13 amino acids. From germline, CDR1 is PRHDT and CDR2 FYEKMQ (reference sequence). V gave up 4 bases and J gave up 5 bases; unmatched junction bases: 5. The CDR3 loop reads CASSSQGTDEQYF. The CDR3 DNA is TGTGCCAGCAGCTCACAGGGGACAGACGAGCAGTACTTC.

This chain connects TRBV4-1 to TRBJ2-5; D possibly uses TRBD1 or TRBD2 (5 bases each). Germline CDR1 is MGHRA and CDR2 is YSYEKL. Trimming removed 1 base at V and 11 bases at J, with 26 bases between. The length of the CDR3 is 17 residues. In nucleotides, the CDR3 is TGCGCCAGCAGCCAAGCAAGGGACCGGGACCGCCTAAGGGAGCAGTACTTC. Translated, it gives CASSQARDRDRLREQYF.

In this sample, this clonotype turned up a few times. V and J are TRBV12-3 or TRBV12-4 and TRBJ2-1; the D is unclear. Trimming took off 2 bases at V and 9 bases at J, with 11 bases between the two ends. CDR3 length: 13 residues. The CDR3 spells CASSLMASGEQFF. CDR3 DNA sequence: TGTGCCAGCAGTTTAATGGCTAGTGGTGAGCAGTTCTTC.

This rearrangement joins TRBV7-2 to TRBJ2-7, with 14 positions matching TRBD2. Near its end, the DNA agrees better with TRBJ2-5, so the J call may be wrong. CDR1 SGHTA and CDR2 FQGNSA come from the germline V gene. CDR3 length: 16 residues. The CDR3 region has the DNA TGTGCCAGCAGCCCAAAGGGACTAGCGGGAGTTGAGACCCAGTACTTC. It is translated as CASSPKGLAGVETQYF.

The V call is TRBV20-1, the J call TRBJ2-6; D is unresolved. Looked up from germline, CDR1 is DFQATT and CDR2 is SNEGSKA (reference sequence). The V end lost 5 bases, the J end lost 4 bases, and 12 bases lay between the germline ends. The CDR3 spans 14 residues. CDR3 region: CSASVPTGANVLTF. The CDR3 nucleotides read TGCAGTGCTTCCGTCCCAACCGGGGCCAACGTCCTGACTTTC.

The V call is TRBV6-1, the J call TRBJ1-2; D is unresolved. Trimming stripped 1 base from V and 4 bases from J, with 10 bases between. The CDR3 covers 14 residues. Germline CDR1 reads MNHNS; CDR2 reads SASEGT. As DNA, the CDR3 is TGTGCCAGCAGTGAAGAGCTAAAGGTCTATGGCTACACCTTC. Translated: CASSEELKVYGYTF.

This clonotype showed up just once. One end of the junction does not line up with germline, which may come from a read error. The chain carries TRBV5-6 and TRBJ1-2, with D hard to call. Germline V CDR1 and CDR2: SGHDT, YYEEEE. CDR3 length: 14 amino acids. This chain's CDR3 is CASSLVSSNFGYTF. As DNA, the CDR3 is TGTGCCAGCAGCTTGGTCAGTTCTAACTTTGGCTACACCTTC.

The rearrangement uses TRBV6-1 and TRBJ2-3, with D tentatively TRBD1 or TRBD2 (5 bases each). Germline V gives CDR1 MNHNS, CDR2 SASEGT. V shed 1 base and J shed 14 bases, with 16 bases lying between them. This CDR3 comprises 13 residues. The CDR3 DNA follows: TGTGCCAGCAGTGAAGAGATGGGGACCGTACGGTATTTT. Translating gives CASSEEMGTVRYF.

The chain couples TRBV7-2 to TRBJ2-3; a weak D match, TRBD2 (5 bases). Germline V gene sequence: CDR1 SGHTA, CDR2 FQGNSA. V lost 3 bases and J 2 bases, leaving 18 bases between the germline ends. The CDR3 extends over 17 amino acids. As DNA, the CDR3 is TGTGCCAGCAGCTTGTCCGGAAGGTCGGGGTCCACAGATACGCAGTATTTT. Protein sequence: CASSLSGRSGSTDTQYF.

This clonotype appeared once. This chain connects TRBV27 to TRBJ2-1; 7 nucleotides align to TRBD2. J lost 8 bases, V lost 3 bases, and 7 bases had no gene match. This CDR3 is built from 14 residues. The germline CDR1 and CDR2 sequences are MNHEY and SMNVEV (reference sequence). The CDR3 sequence: CASSFLGRRDEQFF. The CDR3 DNA sequence: TGTGCCAGCAGTTTTCTCGGGAGGCGCGATGAGCAGTTCTTC.

This clonotype was observed a few times. The chain joins TRBV14 to TRBJ1-6; a possible D gene is TRBD1 (5 bases). Germline assignment: CDR1 SGHDN and CDR2 FVKESK. This CDR3 spans 14 amino acids. Trimming cost V 2 bases and J 8 bases, with 10 bases left between them. The CDR3 DNA sequence: TGTGCCAGCAGCCAACAGGGTTTTGATTCACCCCTCCACTTT. It yields the protein CASSQQGFDSPLHF.

This clonotype appeared a single time. The V gene is TRBV6-1, the J gene TRBJ2-1; unclear D gene. Germline CDR1 and CDR2: MNHNS and SASEGT. This CDR3 has 14 residues. Between the trimmed V and J ends, which lost 2 bases and 9 bases, there was a span of 14 bases. The CDR3 DNA sequence: TGTGCCAGCAGTGAATTTGAAGATAGGACTGAGCAGTTCTTC. It yields the protein CASSEFEDRTEQFF.

V and J are TRBV11-1 and TRBJ2-7; D remains unclear. Near its end, the DNA agrees better with TRBJ2-5, so the J call may be wrong. The CDR3 has 15 residues. Germline V CDR1 and CDR2: SGHAT, FQDESV (reference sequence). The CDR3 spells CASSPFAVGQETQYF. DNA for the CDR3: TGTGCCAGCAGCCCCTTCGCGGTGGGGCAAGAGACCCAGTACTTC.

The J gene is TRBJ1-2, the V gene TRBV2; no clear D. Germline V gene data show CDR1 as SNHLY and CDR2 as FYNNEI. The CDR3 is 15 residues long. V dropped 7 bases and J dropped 0 bases, with 15 bases sitting between them. CDR3 coding DNA: TGTGCCAGCAAAGATACCGGGCCCTCTAACTATGGCTACACCTTC. It yields the protein CASKDTGPSNYGYTF.

Only a few counts were recorded for this clonotype. The rearrangement joins TRBV7-9 to TRBJ2-3; the match to TRBD1 covers 9 bases. Germline V gene sequence: CDR1 SEHNR, CDR2 FQNEAQ (reference sequence). V lost 5 bases, J lost 5 bases, and 11 bases stayed unmatched. This CDR3 region has 16 residues. The CDR3 sequence is CASSPGTGSLLDTQYF. CDR3 DNA sequence: TGTGCCAGCAGCCCCGGGACAGGGAGCTTGCTAGATACGCAGTATTTT.